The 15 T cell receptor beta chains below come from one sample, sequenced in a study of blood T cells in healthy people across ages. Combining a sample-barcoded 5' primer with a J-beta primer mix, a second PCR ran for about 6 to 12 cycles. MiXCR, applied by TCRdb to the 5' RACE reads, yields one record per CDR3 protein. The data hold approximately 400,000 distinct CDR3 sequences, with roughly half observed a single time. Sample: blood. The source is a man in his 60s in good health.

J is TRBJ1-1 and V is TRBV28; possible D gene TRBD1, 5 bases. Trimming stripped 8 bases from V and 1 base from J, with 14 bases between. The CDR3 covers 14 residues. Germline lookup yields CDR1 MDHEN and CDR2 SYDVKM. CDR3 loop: CASCYRQTNTEAFF. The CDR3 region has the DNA TGTGCCAGCTGTTACAGACAGACGAACACTGAAGCTTTCTTT.

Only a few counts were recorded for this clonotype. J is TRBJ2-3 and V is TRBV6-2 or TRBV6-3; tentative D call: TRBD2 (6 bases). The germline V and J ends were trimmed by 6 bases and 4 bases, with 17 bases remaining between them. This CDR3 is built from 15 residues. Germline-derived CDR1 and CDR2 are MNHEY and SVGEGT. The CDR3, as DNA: TGTGCCAGCAGGCGTAGCGGAGAGAGGGCAGATACGCAGTATTTT. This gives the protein CASRRSGERADTQYF.

As DNA, the CDR3 is TGCAGTGCTGGCGGGCCTAGTCGGCGCAGTGAGCAGTTCTTC. Translating gives CSAGGPSRRSEQFF. This chain joins TRBV20-1 and TRBJ2-1; tentatively, D is TRBD2 (5 bases). The V end was cut by 5 bases, the J end by 9 bases, with 20 bases between. The germline CDR1 and CDR2 sequences are DFQATT and SNEGSKA (reference sequence). The CDR3 spans 14 residues.

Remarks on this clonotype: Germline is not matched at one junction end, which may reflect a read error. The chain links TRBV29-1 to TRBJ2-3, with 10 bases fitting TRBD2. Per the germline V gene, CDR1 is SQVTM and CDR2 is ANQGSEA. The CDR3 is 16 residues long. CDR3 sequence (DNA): TGCGGCGTTCCTACTGGGTGGACTAGCGGAATAGATACGCAGTATTTT. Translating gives CGVPTGWTSGIDTQYF.

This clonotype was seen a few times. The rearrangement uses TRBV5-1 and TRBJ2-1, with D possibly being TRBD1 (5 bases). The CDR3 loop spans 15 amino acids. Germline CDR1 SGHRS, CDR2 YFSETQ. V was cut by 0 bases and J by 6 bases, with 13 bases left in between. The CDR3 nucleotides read TGCGCCAGCAGCTTGGGGGGCCCATCGGTCAATGAGCAGTTCTTC. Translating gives CASSLGGPSVNEQFF. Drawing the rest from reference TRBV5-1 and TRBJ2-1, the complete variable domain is KAGVTQTPRYLIKTRGQQVTLSCSPISGHRSVSWYQQTPGQGLQFLFEYFSETQRNKGNFPGRFSGRQFSNSRSEMNVSTLELGDSALYLCASSLGGPSVNEQFFGPGTRLTVL.

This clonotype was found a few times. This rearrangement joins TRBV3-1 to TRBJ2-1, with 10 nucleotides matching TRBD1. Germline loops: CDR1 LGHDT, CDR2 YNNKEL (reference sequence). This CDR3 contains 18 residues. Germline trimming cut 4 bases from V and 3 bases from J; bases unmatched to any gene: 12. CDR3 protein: CASSRPGQGLPGYNEQFF. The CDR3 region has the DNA TGTGCCAGCAGCCGCCCGGGACAGGGGCTCCCGGGCTACAATGAGCAGTTCTTC.

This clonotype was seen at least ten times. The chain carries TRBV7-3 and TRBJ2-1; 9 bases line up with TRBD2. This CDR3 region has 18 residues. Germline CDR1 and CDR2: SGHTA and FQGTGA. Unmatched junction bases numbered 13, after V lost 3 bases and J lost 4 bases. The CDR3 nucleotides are TGTGCCAGCAGCTTGTCTAGCGGGGCGAGAGGGGTTTACAATGAGCAGTTCTTC. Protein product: CASSLSSGARGVYNEQFF.

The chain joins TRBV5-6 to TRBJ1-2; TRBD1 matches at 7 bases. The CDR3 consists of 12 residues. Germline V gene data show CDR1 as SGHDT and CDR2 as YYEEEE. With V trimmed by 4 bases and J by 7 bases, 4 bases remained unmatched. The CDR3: CASSPGGSGYTF. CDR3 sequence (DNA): TGTGCCAGCAGCCCAGGGGGAAGTGGCTACACCTTC.

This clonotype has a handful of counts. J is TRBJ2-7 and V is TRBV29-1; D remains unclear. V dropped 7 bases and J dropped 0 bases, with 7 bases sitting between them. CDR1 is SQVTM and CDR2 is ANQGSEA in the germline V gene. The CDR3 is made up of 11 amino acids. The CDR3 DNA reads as TGCAGCGGTACAGTCTCCTACGAGCAGTACTTC. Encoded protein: CSGTVSYEQYF.

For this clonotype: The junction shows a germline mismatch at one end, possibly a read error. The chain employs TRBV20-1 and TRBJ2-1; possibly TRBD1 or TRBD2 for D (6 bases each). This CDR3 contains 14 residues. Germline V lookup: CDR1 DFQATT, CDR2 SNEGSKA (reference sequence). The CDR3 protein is CSAGGLATYTEQFF. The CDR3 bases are TGCAGTGCTGGGGGGCTAGCGACCTACACTGAGCAGTTCTTC.

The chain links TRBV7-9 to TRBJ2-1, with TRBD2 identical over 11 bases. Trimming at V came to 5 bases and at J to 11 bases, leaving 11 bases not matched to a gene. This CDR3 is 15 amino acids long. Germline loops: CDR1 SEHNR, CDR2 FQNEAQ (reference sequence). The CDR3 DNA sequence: TGTGCCAGCAGCCCCAGGACTAGCGGGCTTTTTAAGCAGTTCTTC. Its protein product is CASSPRTSGLFKQFF.

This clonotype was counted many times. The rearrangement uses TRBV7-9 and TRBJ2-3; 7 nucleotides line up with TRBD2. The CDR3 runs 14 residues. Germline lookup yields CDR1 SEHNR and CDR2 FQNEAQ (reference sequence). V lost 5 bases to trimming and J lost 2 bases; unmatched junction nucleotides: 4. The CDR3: CASSLTSLTDTQYF. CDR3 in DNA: TGTGCCAGCAGCCTGACTAGCCTCACAGATACGCAGTATTTT.

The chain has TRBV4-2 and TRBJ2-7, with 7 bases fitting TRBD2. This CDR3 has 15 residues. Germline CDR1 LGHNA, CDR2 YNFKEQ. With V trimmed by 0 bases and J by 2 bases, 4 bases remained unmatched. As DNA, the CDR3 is TGTGCCAGCAGCCAAGAGGCTAGCGGACCCTACGAGCAGTACTTC. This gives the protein CASSQEASGPYEQYF.

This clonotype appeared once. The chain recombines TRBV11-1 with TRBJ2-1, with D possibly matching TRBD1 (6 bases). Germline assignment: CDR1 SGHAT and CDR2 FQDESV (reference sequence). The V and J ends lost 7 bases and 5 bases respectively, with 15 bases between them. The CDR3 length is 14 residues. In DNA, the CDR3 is TGTGCCAGCAAGGGGGAAGGCCGAAACAATGAGCAGTTCTTC. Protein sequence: CASKGEGRNNEQFF.

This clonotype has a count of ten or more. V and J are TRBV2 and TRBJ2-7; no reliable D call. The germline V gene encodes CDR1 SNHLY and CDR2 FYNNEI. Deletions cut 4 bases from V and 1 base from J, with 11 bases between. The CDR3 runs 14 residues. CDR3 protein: CASSAGKGSYEQYF. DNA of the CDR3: TGTGCCAGCAGTGCGGGCAAGGGTTCCTACGAGCAGTACTTC.